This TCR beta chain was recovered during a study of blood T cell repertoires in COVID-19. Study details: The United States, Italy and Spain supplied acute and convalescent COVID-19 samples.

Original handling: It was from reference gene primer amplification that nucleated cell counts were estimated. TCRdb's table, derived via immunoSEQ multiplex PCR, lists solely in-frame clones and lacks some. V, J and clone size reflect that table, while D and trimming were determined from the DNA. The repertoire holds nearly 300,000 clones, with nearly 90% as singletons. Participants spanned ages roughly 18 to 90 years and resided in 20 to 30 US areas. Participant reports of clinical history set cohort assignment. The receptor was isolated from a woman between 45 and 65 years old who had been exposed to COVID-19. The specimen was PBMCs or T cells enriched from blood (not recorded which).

For the CDR3, the DNA is TGCGCCAGCAGCCACGGGTGGACAGGCAAAAAGAGGAACACTGAAGCTTTCTTT. It translates to CASSHGWTGKKRNTEAFF. The chain joins TRBV4-1 to TRBJ1-1, with 7 bases fitting TRBD1. The CDR3 sequence is 18 residues long. Germline trimming cut 3 bases from V and 1 base from J; bases unmatched to any gene: 14. CDR1 is MGHRA, CDR2 YSYEKL, per germline.